Each of the 25 T cell receptor beta chains below was sequenced from the same sample in a study of blood T cell repertoires in COVID-19. This table comes from immunoSEQ multiplex PCR, and its TCRdb copy is limited to in-frame clones, with some not included. In the table there are 230,000 or so clones, 80% to 85% of which are singletons. Sequencing used peripheral blood. The receptors stem from a man aged 50-59 years with active or convalescent COVID-19.

The rearrangement links TRBV6-6 to TRBJ2-1; TRBD1 matches 7 bases. Per germline, CDR1 MNHNY and CDR2 SVGAGI (reference sequence). Trimming took 5 bases from V and 0 from J; bases not matched to a gene: 4. This CDR3 has 15 amino acids. The CDR3 here is CASSQQGSSYNEQFF. CDR3 in DNA: TGTGCCAGCAGTCAACAGGGGAGCTCCTACAATGAGCAGTTCTTC.

V gene TRBV6-2 or TRBV6-3 combines with J gene TRBJ1-5; TRBD1 matches 7 bases. V gave up 5 bases and J gave up 5 bases; unmatched junction bases: 9. CDR3 size: 15 residues. Germline CDR1 MNHEY, CDR2 SVGEGT. The CDR3 reads CASSATTGRHQPQHF. The DNA for the CDR3 is TGTGCCAGCAGTGCGACGACAGGGAGGCATCAGCCCCAGCATTTT.

This clone was observed a handful of times. This sequence joins TRBV24-1 and TRBJ2-1; 7 bases align to TRBD1. CDR1 and CDR2 (germline): KGHDR, SFDVKD. The CDR3 covers 20 residues. The V segment lost 5 bases and the J segment 0 bases; nucleotides outside the gene matches: 18. CDR3 residues: CATSARGGQETLSSYNEQFF. The CDR3 DNA reads TGTGCCACCAGTGCCCGGGGCGGACAGGAGACTTTAAGCTCCTACAATGAGCAGTTCTTC.

The genes are TRBV4-3 and TRBJ1-4, with 11 positions matching TRBD1. Germline CDR1 is LGHNA and CDR2 is YSLEER. V was clipped by 3 bases and J by 8 bases; unmatched bases: 5. The CDR3 has 15 residues. This chain's CDR3 is CASSHGDRGEEKLFF. The DNA for the CDR3 is TGCGCCAGCAGCCATGGGGACAGGGGGGAGGAAAAACTGTTTTTT.

The chain employs TRBV7-9 and TRBJ1-3; 12 nucleotides align to TRBD1. V shed 6 bases, J shed 0 bases, and the junction held 6 bases outside the gene matches. CDR3 size: 17 residues. From germline, CDR1 is SEHNR and CDR2 FQNEAQ (reference sequence). CDR3 DNA: TGTGCCAGCAGATCCGGGACAGGGGGCTACTCTGGAAACACCATATATTTT. Amino acid sequence: CASRSGTGGYSGNTIYF.

The chain combines TRBV5-4 with TRBJ2-2; D perhaps matches TRBD2 (5 bases). Germline-derived CDR1 and CDR2 are SGHNT and YYREEE (reference sequence). This CDR3 has 15 amino acids. V lost 1 base and J 2 bases, leaving 9 bases between the germline ends. DNA for the CDR3: TGTGCCAGCAGCTTGACTAGGGCCAACACCGGGGAGCTGTTTTTT. Its translation is CASSLTRANTGELFF.

The chain combines TRBV21-1 with TRBJ2-5; TRBD2, the D gene given by the table, was not confirmed from the DNA. TRBV21-1 corresponds to a pseudogene. This CDR3 contains 18 residues. The CDR3 nucleotides read TGTGCCAGCAGCAAAGCTGAAGGTAGCGGGGGGCGAAAAGAGACCCAGTACTTC. Translating gives CASSKAEGSGGRKETQYF.

As to this clone: Mismatch with germline at one junction end may stem from a read error. The chain joins TRBV7-2 to TRBJ2-3; no clear D. The CDR3 contains 11 residues. Germline-derived CDR1 and CDR2 are SGHTA and FQGNSA. The CDR3 loop is CASSDGGTEYF. The CDR3 nucleotides read TGTGCCAGCAGCGATGGTGGTACGGAGTATTTT.

This chain uses TRBV4-2 with TRBJ2-7; D is ambiguous. The CDR3 has 15 residues. V was trimmed by 0 bases and J by 0 bases, leaving 9 bases between them. Germline lookup yields CDR1 LGHNA and CDR2 YNFKEQ. DNA for the CDR3: TGTGCCAGCAGCCAAGATATTTACAGCTCCTACGAGCAGTACTTC. Its protein product is CASSQDIYSSYEQYF.

The chain combines TRBV5-6 with TRBJ2-3; TRBD2 matches at 10 bases. The V gene end was trimmed by 6 bases and the J gene end by 5 bases; junction bases not matched to a gene: 12. CDR1 SGHDT and CDR2 YYEEEE come from the germline V gene. This CDR3 comprises 16 residues. CDR3 in DNA: TGTGCCAGCACCCGGGTAGGACTAGCGGAGAAAGATACGCAGTATTTT. Residues: CASTRVGLAEKDTQYF.

V gene TRBV6-4 combines with J gene TRBJ2-3; D is perhaps TRBD2 (6 bases). Trimming stripped 5 bases from V and 2 bases from J, with 14 bases between. This CDR3 region has 15 residues. Germline CDR1 MRHNA, CDR2 SNTAGT. The CDR3 DNA reads TGTGCCAGCAGTCGGACCCTAGCGTCCACAGATACGCAGTATTTT. It specifies CASSRTLASTDTQYF.

The rearrangement joins TRBV5-4 to TRBJ2-1, with 8 bases aligning to TRBD2. J lost 9 bases, V lost 9 bases, and 14 bases had no gene match. Germline V gives CDR1 SGHNT, CDR2 YYREEE (reference sequence). This CDR3 region has 14 residues. The CDR3 DNA sequence: TGTGCCACCATAGAACGGGGGGGCCGCGGTGAGCAGTTCTTC. This codes for CATIERGGRGEQFF.

This clone was recorded only once. The chain recombines TRBV2 with TRBJ2-1; 10 bases match TRBD2. CDR3 length: 14 amino acids. The germline V gene has CDR1 SNHLY and CDR2 FYNNEI. Trimming took 8 bases from V and 4 from J; bases not matched to a gene: 5. CDR3 in amino acids: CASHRTSGYNEQFF. CDR3 coding DNA: TGTGCCAGCCATCGGACTAGCGGTTACAATGAGCAGTTCTTC. Complete variable domain (other parts from reference TRBV2 and TRBJ2-1): EPEVTQTPSHQVTQMGQEVILRCVPISNHLYFYWYRQILGQKVEFLVSFYNNEISEKSEIFDDQFSVERPDGSNFTLKIRSTKLEDSAMYFCASHRTSGYNEQFFGPGTRLTVL.

J is TRBJ1-5 and V is TRBV3-1 (or the pseudogene TRBV3-2); no reliable D call. V lost 4 bases, J lost 6 bases, and 16 bases lay in between. The CDR3 covers 15 residues. From germline, CDR1 is LGHDT and CDR2 YNNKEL (reference sequence). The CDR3 DNA is TGTGCCAGCAGCCCAGGCGATGTACAGAGTCAGCCCCAGCATTTT. This sequence encodes CASSPGDVQSQPQHF.

In its sample, this clone was seen a few times. This chain links TRBV11-2 with TRBJ2-5, with 14 bases that match TRBD2. Germline values: CDR1 SGHAT, CDR2 FQNNGV. The CDR3 covers 16 residues. Trimming took 5 bases from V and 3 from J; bases not matched to a gene: 5. The CDR3 sequence is CASSPRTSGGKETQYF. The CDR3 bases are TGTGCCAGCAGCCCTCGGACTAGCGGGGGGAAAGAGACCCAGTACTTC.

DNA for the CDR3: TGTGCCAGCAGGCAGTCCCAGGGCGCGGAGCAGTTCTTC. Translating gives CASRQSQGAEQFF. The genes are TRBV12-3 or TRBV12-4 and TRBJ2-1; perhaps TRBD1 as D (5 bases). Trimming took off 6 bases at V and 10 bases at J, with 16 bases between the two ends. This CDR3 region has 13 residues.

This sequence joins TRBV5-4 and TRBJ1-1; D ambiguous. The CDR3 sequence is 16 residues long. The germline CDR1 and CDR2 sequences are SGHNT and YYREEE (reference sequence). V shed 3 bases and J shed 5 bases, with 20 bases lying between them. The DNA for the CDR3 is TGTGCCAGCAGCTCAAGTCCTACAAGGCGGGGTACTGAAGCTTTCTTT. Translation gives CASSSSPTRRGTEAFF.

This rearrangement joins TRBV30 to TRBJ1-5, with no clear D. CDR3 length equals 14 residues. The germline V gene has CDR1 GTSNPN and CDR2 SVGIG (reference sequence). V lost 2 bases, J lost 9 bases, and 17 bases lay in between. CDR3 region: CAWSLGRNLLPQHF. CDR3 DNA sequence: TGTGCCTGGAGTTTGGGCAGGAACTTATTGCCCCAGCATTTT.

This clone was seen just once. The chain is built from TRBV2 and TRBJ1-5, with TRBD1 identical over 7 bases. Germline lookup yields CDR1 SNHLY and CDR2 FYNNEI. The ends lost 8 bases at V and 2 bases at J; junction bases unmatched: 9. This CDR3 has 15 amino acids. CDR3 DNA: TGTGCCAGCGGGGGGACAGTGGGCGGCAATCAGCCCCAGCATTTT. Translating it yields CASGGTVGGNQPQHF.

The V and J genes are TRBV13 and TRBJ2-7; 7 bases map to TRBD1. The CDR3 contains 16 residues. Germline trimming cut 6 bases from V and 0 bases from J; bases unmatched to any gene: 11. Germline CDR1 PRHDT, CDR2 FYEKMQ (reference sequence). CDR3: CASSPPGQASSYEQYF. DNA for the CDR3: TGTGCCAGCAGTCCCCCCGGACAGGCGAGCTCCTACGAGCAGTACTTC. Using reference TRBV13 and TRBJ2-7 for the parts outside the CDR3, the full variable domain is AAGVIQSPRHLIKEKRETATLKCYPIPRHDTVYWYQQGPGQDPQFLISFYEKMQSDKGSIPDRFSAQQFSDYHSELNMSSLELGDSALYFCASSPPGQASSYEQYFGPGTRLTVT.

The chain combines TRBV19 with TRBJ1-5; 7 nucleotides align to TRBD1. Germline lookup yields CDR1 LNHDA and CDR2 SQIVND (reference sequence). Losses at the gene ends were 5 bases for V and 5 bases for J; bases not matched to a gene: 6. The CDR3 totals 14 residues. CDR3 in DNA: TGTGCCAGTAGTCGACAGGGAGGCGATCAGCCCCAGCATTTT. Translating gives CASSRQGGDQPQHF.

The CDR3 region has the DNA TGTGCCATCAGACGGGACAGTAAGAACACTGAAGCTTTCTTT. The encoded protein is CAIRRDSKNTEAFF. The V gene is TRBV10-3, the J gene TRBJ1-1; 7 nucleotides match TRBD1. CDR1 ENHRY and CDR2 SYGVKD come from the germline V gene. Germline trimming cut 6 bases from V and 1 base from J; bases unmatched to any gene: 5. CDR3 length: 14 residues.

The chain recombines TRBV28 with TRBJ1-1; no reliable D call. The V and J ends lost 6 bases and 1 base respectively, with 12 bases between them. Per germline, CDR1 MDHEN and CDR2 SYDVKM. The CDR3 contains 14 residues. For the CDR3, the DNA is TGTGCCAGCAGCTCCGGAGGCCAGAACACTGAAGCTTTCTTT. It yields the protein CASSSGGQNTEAFF.

This chain uses TRBV28 with TRBJ2-2, with D tentatively TRBD1 (6 bases). The CDR3 is 16 amino acids. Per the germline V gene, CDR1 is MDHEN and CDR2 is SYDVKM. The V and J ends lost 6 bases and 2 bases respectively, with 16 bases between them. CDR3 nucleotides: TGTGCCAGCAGGTCGCGTTTGGGGGCTAACACCGGGGAGCTGTTTTTT. Amino acid sequence: CASRSRLGANTGELFF. Full variable domain (rest looked up from reference TRBV28 and TRBJ2-2): DVKVTQSSRYLVKRTGEKVFLECVQDMDHENMFWYRQDPGLGLRLIYFSYDVKMKEKGDIPEGYSVSREKKERFSLILESASTNQTSMYLCASRSRLGANTGELFFGEGSRLTVL.

This chain links TRBV30 with TRBJ1-5; 7 bases agree with TRBD1. The CDR3 has 18 amino acids. J was trimmed by 4 bases and V by 0 bases; bases with no gene match: 15. CDR1 is GTSNPN, CDR2 SVGIG, per germline (reference sequence). The CDR3 DNA follows: TGTGCCTGGAGTGTAAGGTCGGCGGGGACAGTGGGGAATCAGCCCCAGCATTTT. It encodes CAWSVRSAGTVGNQPQHF.